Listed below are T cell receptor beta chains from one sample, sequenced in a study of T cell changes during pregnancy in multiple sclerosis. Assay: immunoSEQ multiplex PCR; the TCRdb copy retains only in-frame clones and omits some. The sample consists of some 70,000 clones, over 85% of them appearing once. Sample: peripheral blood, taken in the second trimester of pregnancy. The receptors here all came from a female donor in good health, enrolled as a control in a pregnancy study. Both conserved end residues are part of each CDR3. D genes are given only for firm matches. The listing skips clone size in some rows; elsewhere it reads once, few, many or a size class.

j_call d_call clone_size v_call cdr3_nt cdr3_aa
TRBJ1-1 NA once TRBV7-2 TGTGCCAGCAGCTTAGGGTCTTGGGGGGAGGACACTGAAGCTTTCTTT CASSLGSWGEDTEAFF
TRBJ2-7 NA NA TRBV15 TGTGCCACCAGCAGGGACGAGGCAGGGTTACCCTACGAGCAGTACTTC CATSRDEAGLPYEQYF
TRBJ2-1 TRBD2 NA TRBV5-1 TGCGCCAGCAGCATGGGCGGGGGGGCGCACGAGCAGTTCTTC CASSMGGGAHEQFF
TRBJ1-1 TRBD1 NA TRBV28 TGTGCCAGCAGCCTACTCGAGGGGGCGACTACTACTGAAGCTTTCTTT CASSLLEGATTTEAFF
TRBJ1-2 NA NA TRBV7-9 TGTGCCAGCAGCTATCTTGACAATCGGCGTGGCTACACCTTC CASSYLDNRRGYTF
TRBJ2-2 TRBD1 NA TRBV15 TGTGCCACCAGCAGAAACAGGGGATGGAACACCGGGGAGCTGTTTTTT CATSRNRGWNTGELFF
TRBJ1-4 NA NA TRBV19 TGTGCCAGTAGTCTCGGAGGGTGGTCAACTAATGAAAAACTGTTTTTT CASSLGGWSTNEKLFF
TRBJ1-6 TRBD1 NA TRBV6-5 TGTGCCAGCAGTTACACGGGACAGTATAATTCACCCCTCCACTTT CASSYTGQYNSPLHF
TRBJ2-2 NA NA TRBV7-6 TGTGCCAGCAGCCAGGACACGAACACCGGGGAGCTGTTTTTT CASSQDTNTGELFF
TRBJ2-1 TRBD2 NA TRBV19 TGTGCCAGTAGTATCCGGACTAGAATTGGGAATGAGCAGTTCTTC CASSIRTRIGNEQFF
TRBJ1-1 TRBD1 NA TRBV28 TGTGCCAGCAGTCCGGACAGGCGGGGGGGCACTGAAGCTTTCTTT CASSPDRRGGTEAFF
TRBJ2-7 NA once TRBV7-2 TGTGCCAGCAGCTCAAGACAGGTCTTCAATTACGAGCAGTACTTC CASSSRQVFNYEQYF
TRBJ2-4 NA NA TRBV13 TGTGCCAGCAGCATGAACACGAAAAACATTCAGTACTTC CASSMNTKNIQYF
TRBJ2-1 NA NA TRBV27 TGTGCCAGCATCTCCCCGGGGGGCCCCGAGGATGAGCAGTTCTTC CASISPGGPEDEQFF
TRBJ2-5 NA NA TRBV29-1 TGCAGCGTTGGAGGGGGAGAGACCCAGTACTTC CSVGGGETQYF
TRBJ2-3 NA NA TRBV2 TGTGCCAGCAGAGCCACAGGGAGTTACACAGATACGCAGTATTTT CASRATGSYTDTQYF